This TCR beta chain appears in the sequencing data of a study of T cell repertoires in cytomegalovirus infection. V was pared by 6 bases and J by 3 bases, with 2 bases of the junction left unmatched. The CDR3 runs to 14 residues. This clonotype showed up many times. The antigen remains undetermined. General study findings and limits: Cumulated frequencies of public TCR beta families served to identify carriers of CMV plus the relevant HLA.

TCRdb reprocessed the reads via MiXCR and lists one record per CDR3 protein. The profile shows roughly 600,000 distinct CDR3 sequences, 24% of them singletons. This receptor was taken from a human donor in good health (CMV status not recorded). Some clones in this sample may be carry-over from other donors' samples. V usage is TRBV12-3 or TRBV12-4 and J usage is TRBJ2-7; 13 bases map to TRBD2. The material sequenced was CD8+ T cells from PBMCs. The CDR3 DNA is TGTGCCAGCAGAACTAGCGGGGGGGACTACGAGCAGTACTTC. Protein product: CASRTSGGDYEQYF.